This T cell receptor beta chain comes out of a study of T cell changes during pregnancy in multiple sclerosis. Generated by immunoSEQ multiplex PCR, the TCRdb table keeps only in-frame clones and is missing some. The data hold about 36,000 clones, with 75% to 90% observed a single time. V was pared by 10 bases and J by 2 bases, with 15 bases between. This CDR3 has 14 amino acids. The germline V gene has CDR1 MNHEY and CDR2 SMNVEV (reference sequence). The V gene is TRBV27, the J gene TRBJ2-1; perhaps TRBD1 as D (5 bases). The sample in question was CD8+ T cells from peripheral blood mononuclear cells, obtained in the third trimester of pregnancy. This receptor was obtained from a female donor with multiple sclerosis, enrolled in a pregnancy study. DNA of the CDR3: TGTGCCACCTCAAGGGGTCTCACCTACAATGAGCAGTTCTTC. Translation gives CATSRGLTYNEQFF.